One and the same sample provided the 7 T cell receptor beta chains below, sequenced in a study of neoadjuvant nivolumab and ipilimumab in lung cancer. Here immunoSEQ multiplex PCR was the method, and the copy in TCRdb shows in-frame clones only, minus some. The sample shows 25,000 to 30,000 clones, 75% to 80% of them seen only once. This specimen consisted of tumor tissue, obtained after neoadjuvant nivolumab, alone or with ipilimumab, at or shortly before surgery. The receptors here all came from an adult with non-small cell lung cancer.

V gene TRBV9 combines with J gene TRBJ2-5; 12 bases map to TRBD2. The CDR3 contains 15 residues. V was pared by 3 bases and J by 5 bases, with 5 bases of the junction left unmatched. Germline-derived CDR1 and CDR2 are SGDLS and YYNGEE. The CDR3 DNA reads TGTGCCAGCAGCGCTAGCGGGGGGGCTTACGAGACCCAGTACTTC. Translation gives CASSASGGAYETQYF.

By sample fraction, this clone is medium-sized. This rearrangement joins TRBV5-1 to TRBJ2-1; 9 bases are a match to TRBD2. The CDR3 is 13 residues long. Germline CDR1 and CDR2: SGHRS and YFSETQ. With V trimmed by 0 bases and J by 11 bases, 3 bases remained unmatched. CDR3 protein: CASSLEGTSQQFF. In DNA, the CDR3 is TGCGCCAGCAGCTTGGAGGGGACTAGCCAGCAGTTCTTC.

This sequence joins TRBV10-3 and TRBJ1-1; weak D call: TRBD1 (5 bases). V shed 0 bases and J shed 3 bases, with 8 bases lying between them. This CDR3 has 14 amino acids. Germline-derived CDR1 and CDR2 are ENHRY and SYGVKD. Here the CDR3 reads CAISESGPDTEAFF. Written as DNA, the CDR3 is TGTGCCATCAGTGAGTCGGGGCCAGACACTGAAGCTTTCTTT.

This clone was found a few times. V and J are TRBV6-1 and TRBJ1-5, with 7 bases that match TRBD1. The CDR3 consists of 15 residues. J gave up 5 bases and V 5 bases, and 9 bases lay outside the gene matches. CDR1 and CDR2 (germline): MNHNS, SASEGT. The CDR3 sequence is CASSRTGLQHQPQHF. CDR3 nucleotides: TGTGCCAGCAGTCGGACAGGTTTACAGCATCAGCCCCAGCATTTT.

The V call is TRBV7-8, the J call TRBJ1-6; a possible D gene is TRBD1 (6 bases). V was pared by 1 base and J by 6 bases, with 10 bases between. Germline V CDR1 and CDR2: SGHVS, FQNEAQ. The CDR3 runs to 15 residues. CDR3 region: CASSLDRVGNSPLHF. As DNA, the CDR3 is TGTGCCAGCAGCTTAGACAGGGTAGGTAATTCACCCCTCCACTTT.

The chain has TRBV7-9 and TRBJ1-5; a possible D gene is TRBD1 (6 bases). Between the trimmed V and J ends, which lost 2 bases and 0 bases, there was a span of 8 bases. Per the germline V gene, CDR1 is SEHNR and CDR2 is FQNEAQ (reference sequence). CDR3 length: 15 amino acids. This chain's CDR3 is CASSLSGDSNQPQHF. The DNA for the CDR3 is TGTGCCAGCAGCTTATCAGGGGATAGCAATCAGCCCCAGCATTTT.

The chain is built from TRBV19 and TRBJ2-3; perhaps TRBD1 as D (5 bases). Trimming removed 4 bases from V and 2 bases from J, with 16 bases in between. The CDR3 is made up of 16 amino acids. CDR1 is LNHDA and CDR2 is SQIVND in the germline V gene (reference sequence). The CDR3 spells CASSREARAFTDTQYF. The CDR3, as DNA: TGTGCCAGTAGTAGAGAGGCCAGGGCATTCACAGATACGCAGTATTTT.